This is a list of T cell receptor beta chains from one sample in a study of CD8+CD57+ T cells in acquired aplastic anemia. TCRdb ran MiXCR on the reads and lists one entry per CDR3 protein. The table lists around 140,000 distinct CDR3 sequences, around two fifths of them singletons. The sample taken for sequencing was sorted CD4+, CD8+, or CD8+CD57+ T cells (not recorded which) from PBMCs. These receptors were taken from a human donor in good health, serving as a control. Both conserved end residues are trimmed from each CDR3.

j_call v_call cdr3_aa
TRBJ1-6 TRBV11-2 ASSPAPGPNSPLH
TRBJ2-3 TRBV12-3/TRBV12-4 ASSLRLKQY
TRBJ1-2 TRBV7-6 ASSSLTGTRYGYT
TRBJ1-5 TRBV19 TSSIGRRSPQH
TRBJ1-5 TRBV9 ASNGPGQPQH
TRBJ1-1 TRBV19 ARNNHTEAF
TRBJ2-3 TRBV6-4 ASSDSAGGPTDTQY
TRBJ2-1 TRBV25-1 ASSDSLGGEQF
TRBJ2-4 TRBV9 ASSPRDRGTNIQY
TRBJ1-2 TRBV15 ATSWTGSNYGYT
TRBJ1-1 TRBV6-1 ASIKTGVGTEAF
TRBJ1-5 TRBV2 ASSEEGSGSQPQH
TRBJ2-3 TRBV7-2 ASSLPGMQDTQY
TRBJ2-5 TRBV30 AWRGTGETQY
TRBJ2-3 TRBV19 ASSELAGRTDTQC
TRBJ1-4 TRBV5-6 ASSWGQSGTNEKLF
TRBJ1-1 TRBV7-9 ASREQGRTEAF
TRBJ2-5 TRBV7-8 ASSAGQGSGLETQY
TRBJ2-5 TRBV7-6 ASSLATGKQETQY
TRBJ1-5 TRBV19 ASSIATGASNQPQH
TRBJ1-4 TRBV19 ATNEKLF
TRBJ2-7 TRBV24-1 ATSDFGRTGGYEQY
TRBJ2-2 TRBV2 ALRRDRHTGELF
TRBJ2-5 TRBV9 ASSARTRGLAGGGETQY
TRBJ2-2 TRBV6-5 ASSLYGRNGELF
TRBJ1-5 TRBV5-1 ASSLKAGEQPQH
TRBJ2-7 TRBV2 ASSVRGQGTEQY
TRBJ1-4 TRBV10-3 AIRGTEVEKLF
TRBJ1-1 TRBV19 ASSQRGTQGSTEAF
TRBJ2-7 TRBV20-1 SASRTSSGEQY
TRBJ1-5 TRBV2 ASSVGGVLNQPQH
TRBJ1-1 TRBV24-1 ATRTGQNTEAF
TRBJ1-2 TRBV5-1 ASSSPAIEGYT
TRBJ2-3 TRBV7-2 ASSLDLADTQY
TRBJ2-7 TRBV7-9 ASSGVGDEQY
TRBJ1-1 TRBV5-4 ASGGRDTEAF
TRBJ2-5 TRBV6-1 ASSFGLAGALETQY
TRBJ2-1 TRBV11-2 ASSPWTDYNEQF
- TRBV25-1 ASSGAGRETQY
TRBJ2-7 TRBV20-1 SARDVREAYEQY
TRBJ2-7 TRBV15 ATSRGGSTYEQY
TRBJ1-5 TRBV19 ASTSVEGGRQPQH
TRBJ2-7 TRBV6-6 ASSATRVEQY
TRBJ2-5 TRBV12-3/TRBV12-4 ASRTSGGGETQY
TRBJ1-1 TRBV29-1 SVENPQQRNTEAF
TRBJ1-5 TRBV28 ASRSYNQPQH
TRBJ1-5 TRBV6-1 ASSEEVVIQPQH
TRBJ2-5 TRBV20-1 SAIGGRAMKTQY
TRBJ2-5 TRBV20-1 SVTARTGYQETQY
TRBJ1-1 TRBV27 ASSFDRGLMNTEAF
TRBJ2-1 TRBV4-2 ASSLTGTASYNEQF
TRBJ1-3 TRBV9 ASSEQGDSGNTIY
TRBJ1-1 TRBV2 ASRNRQGVDTEAF
TRBJ2-7 TRBV27 ASSSDIFGEQY
TRBJ2-5 TRBV20-1 SAQVGRQETQY
TRBJ2-3 TRBV2 ATSRDHLGGPGDTQY
TRBJ1-2 TRBV25-1 ASSTTRRGEGYT
TRBJ2-3 TRBV20-1 SAREAGGPTDTQY
TRBJ1-1 TRBV6-1 ASSDSGTPNTEAF